This note documents a single TCR beta chain sequence. What it recognizes is unknown. This specimen comes from a study of cytomegalovirus exposure and HLA in healthy donors. Study-wide background: Around 85 million unique TCR sequences came from HLA-typed donors in an early release.

Overall study results and limits: Indistinguishability led to the exclusion of some V segments, TRBV6-2 and TRBV6-3 included. In vitro testing confirmed a few CMV-associated chains as specific for CMV antigens. Earlier analysis yielded a pattern in which most TCR beta V segments were productive about 90% or about 30% of the time.

The PCR made use of 60 Vbeta and 13 Jbeta primers. The data were produced by immunoSEQ multiplex PCR, yet TCRdb's version contains in-frame clones alone and is incomplete. The table lists about 67,000 clones, 65% to 70% of them singletons. With V trimmed by 3 bases and J by 4 bases, 4 bases remained unmatched. The CDR3 is 14 amino acids. CDR1 is LNHDA and CDR2 is SQIVND in the germline V gene (reference sequence). The sequence was collected from a woman between 25 and 40 years old in good health and CMV-seronegative. The sample was PBMCs. The chain carries TRBV19 and TRBJ2-3; 7 bases fit TRBD2. CDR3 in DNA: TGTGCCAGTAGTATGCTGGCGGGAGCAGATACGCAGTATTTT. Translated: CASSMLAGADTQYF.